This T cell receptor beta chain was documented in a study of T cells in localized non-small cell lung cancer. Study outcomes and limitations: Adjacent lung had a median around 60 of the 100 largest tumor clones.

Measured with immunoSEQ multiplex PCR; TCRdb has only the in-frame clones, and not every one. The sample yields 9,800 or so clones, approximately 44% seen once. By its share, this clone is medium-sized. Its antigen is still unknown. The junction differs from germline at one of its ends, possibly a read error. The germline CDR1 and CDR2 sequences are MNHNS and SASEGT. The CDR3 runs to 16 residues. The sequence derives from a woman aged 40-69 years with stage I lung adenocarcinoma. The chain employs TRBV6-1 and TRBJ1-6; D unclear. The source was lymph node tissue, collected before any cancer treatment. The CDR3 here is CAISEVHDSYNSPLHF. The CDR3 DNA reads as TGTGCCATCAGTGAAGTACATGACTCCTATAATTCACCCCTCCACTTT.